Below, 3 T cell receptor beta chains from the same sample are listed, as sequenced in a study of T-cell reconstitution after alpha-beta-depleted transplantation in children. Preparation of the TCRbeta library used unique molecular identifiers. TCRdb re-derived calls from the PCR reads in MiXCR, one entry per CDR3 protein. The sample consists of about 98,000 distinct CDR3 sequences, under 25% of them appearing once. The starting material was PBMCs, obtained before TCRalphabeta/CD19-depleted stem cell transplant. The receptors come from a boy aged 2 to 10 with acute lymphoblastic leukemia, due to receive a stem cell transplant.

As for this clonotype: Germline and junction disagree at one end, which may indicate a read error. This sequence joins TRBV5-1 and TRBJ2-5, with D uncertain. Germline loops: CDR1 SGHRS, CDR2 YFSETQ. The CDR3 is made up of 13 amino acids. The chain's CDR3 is CASSDPYQETRYF. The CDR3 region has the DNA TGTGCCAGCAGCGACCCGTACCAAGAGACCCGGTACTTC.

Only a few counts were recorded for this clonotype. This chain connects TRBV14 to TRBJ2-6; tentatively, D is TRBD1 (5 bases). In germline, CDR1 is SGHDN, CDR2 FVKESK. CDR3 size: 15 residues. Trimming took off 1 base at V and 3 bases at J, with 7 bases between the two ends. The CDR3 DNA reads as TGTGCCAGCAGCCAAGTCAGGGTTGGGGCCAACGTCCTGACTTTC. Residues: CASSQVRVGANVLTF.

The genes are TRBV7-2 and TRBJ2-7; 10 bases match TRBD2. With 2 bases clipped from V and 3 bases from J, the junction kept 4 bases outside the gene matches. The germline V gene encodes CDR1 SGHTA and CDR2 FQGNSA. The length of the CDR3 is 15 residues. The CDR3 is CASSLSGTSVYEQYF. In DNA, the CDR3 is TGTGCCAGCAGCTTAAGCGGGACTAGCGTCTACGAGCAGTACTTC.